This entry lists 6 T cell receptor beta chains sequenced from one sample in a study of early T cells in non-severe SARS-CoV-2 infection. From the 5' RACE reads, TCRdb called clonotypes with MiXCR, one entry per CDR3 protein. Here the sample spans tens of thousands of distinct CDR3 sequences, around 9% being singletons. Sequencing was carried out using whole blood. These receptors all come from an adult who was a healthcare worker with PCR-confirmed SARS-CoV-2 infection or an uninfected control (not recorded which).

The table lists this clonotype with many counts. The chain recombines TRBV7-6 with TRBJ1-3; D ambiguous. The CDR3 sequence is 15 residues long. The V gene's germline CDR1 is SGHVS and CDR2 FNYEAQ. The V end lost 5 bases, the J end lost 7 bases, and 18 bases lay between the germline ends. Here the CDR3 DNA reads TGTGCCAGCAGCCAGGAGCCCCAGGATCTGAACACCATATATTTT. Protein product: CASSQEPQDLNTIYF.

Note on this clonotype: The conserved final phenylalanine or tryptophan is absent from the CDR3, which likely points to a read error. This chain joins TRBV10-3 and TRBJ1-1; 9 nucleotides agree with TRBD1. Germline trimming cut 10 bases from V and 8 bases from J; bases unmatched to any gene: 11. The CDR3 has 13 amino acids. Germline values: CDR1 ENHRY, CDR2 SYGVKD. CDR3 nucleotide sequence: TGTGCCAGCGGACCGATGGGACAGGGAGAAGCTTTCCTT. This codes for CASGPMGQGEAFL.

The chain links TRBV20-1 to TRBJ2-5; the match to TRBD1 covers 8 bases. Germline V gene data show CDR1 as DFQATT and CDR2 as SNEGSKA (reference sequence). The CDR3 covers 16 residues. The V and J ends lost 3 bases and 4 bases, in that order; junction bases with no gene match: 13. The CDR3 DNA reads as TGCAGTGCTAGTTCAAGGACAGGGTTATTCCGAGAGACCCAGTACTTC. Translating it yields CSASSRTGLFRETQYF.

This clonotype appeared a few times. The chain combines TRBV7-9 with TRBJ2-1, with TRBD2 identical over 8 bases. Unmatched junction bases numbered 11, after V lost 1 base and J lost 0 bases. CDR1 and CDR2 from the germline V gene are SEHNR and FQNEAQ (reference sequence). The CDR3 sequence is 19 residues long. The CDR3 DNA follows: TGTGCCAGCAGCTTAGGGGGGCTAGCGGGTACGAGCTCCTACAATGAGCAGTTCTTC. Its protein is CASSLGGLAGTSSYNEQFF.

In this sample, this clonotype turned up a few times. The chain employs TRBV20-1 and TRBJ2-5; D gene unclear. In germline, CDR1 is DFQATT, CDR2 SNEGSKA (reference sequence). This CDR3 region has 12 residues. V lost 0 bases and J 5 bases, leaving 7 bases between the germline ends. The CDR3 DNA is TGCAGTGCTAGAGAGGGTGGCGAGACCCAGTACTTC. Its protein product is CSAREGGETQYF.

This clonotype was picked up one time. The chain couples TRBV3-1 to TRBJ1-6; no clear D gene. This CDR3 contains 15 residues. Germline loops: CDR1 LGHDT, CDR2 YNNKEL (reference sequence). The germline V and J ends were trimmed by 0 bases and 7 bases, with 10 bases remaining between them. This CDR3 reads CASSQERMQNSPLHF. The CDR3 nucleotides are TGTGCCAGCAGCCAAGAACGGATGCAGAATTCACCCCTCCACTTT.